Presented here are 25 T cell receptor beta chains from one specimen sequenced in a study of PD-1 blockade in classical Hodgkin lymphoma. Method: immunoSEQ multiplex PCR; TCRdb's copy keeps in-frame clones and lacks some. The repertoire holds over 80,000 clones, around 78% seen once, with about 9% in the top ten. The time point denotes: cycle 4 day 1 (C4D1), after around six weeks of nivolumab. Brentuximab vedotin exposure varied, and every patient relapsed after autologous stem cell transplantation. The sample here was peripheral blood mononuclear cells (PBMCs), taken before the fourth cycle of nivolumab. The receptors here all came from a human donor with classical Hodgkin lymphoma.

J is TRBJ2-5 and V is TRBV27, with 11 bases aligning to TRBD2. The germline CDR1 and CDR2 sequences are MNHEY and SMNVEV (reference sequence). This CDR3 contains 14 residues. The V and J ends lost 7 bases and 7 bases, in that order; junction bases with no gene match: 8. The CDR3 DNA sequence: TGTGCCAGCAAATTGAGTGGGACTAGCGGGACCCAGTACTTC. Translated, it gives CASKLSGTSGTQYF.

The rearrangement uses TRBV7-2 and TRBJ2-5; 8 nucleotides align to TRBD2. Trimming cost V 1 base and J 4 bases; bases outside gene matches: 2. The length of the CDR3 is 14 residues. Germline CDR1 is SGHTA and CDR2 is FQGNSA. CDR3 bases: TGTGCCAGCAGCTTAGTCGGGGGGGTAGAGACCCAGTACTTC. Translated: CASSLVGGVETQYF.

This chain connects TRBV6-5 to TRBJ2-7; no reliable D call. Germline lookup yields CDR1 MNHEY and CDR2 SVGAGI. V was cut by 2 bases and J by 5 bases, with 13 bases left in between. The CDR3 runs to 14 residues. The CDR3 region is CASSYLVGVDEQYF. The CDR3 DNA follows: TGTGCCAGCAGTTACCTGGTGGGTGTGGACGAGCAGTACTTC.

For the CDR3, the DNA is TGTGCCAGCAGTCCGGGACAGAGTACCAAAAACATTCAGTACTTC. Its protein is CASSPGQSTKNIQYF. The chain has TRBV6-1 and TRBJ2-4, with TRBD1 matching over 7 bases. The CDR3 has 15 residues. Germline V gene sequence: CDR1 MNHNS, CDR2 SASEGT. Losses at the gene ends were 5 bases for V and 2 bases for J; bases not matched to a gene: 6.

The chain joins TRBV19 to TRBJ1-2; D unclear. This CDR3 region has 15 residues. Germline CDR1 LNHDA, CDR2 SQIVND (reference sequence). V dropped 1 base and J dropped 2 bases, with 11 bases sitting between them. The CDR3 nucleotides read TGTGCCAGTAGTATAGGCGCGGGTCGAAACTATGGCTACACCTTC. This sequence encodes CASSIGAGRNYGYTF.

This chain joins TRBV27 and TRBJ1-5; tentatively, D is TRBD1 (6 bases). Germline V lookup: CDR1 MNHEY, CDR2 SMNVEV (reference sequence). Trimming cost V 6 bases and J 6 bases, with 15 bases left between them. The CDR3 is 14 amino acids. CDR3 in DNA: TGTGCCAGCAGCCCGATAAGGGGGGGTCAGCCCCAGCATTTT. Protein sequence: CASSPIRGGQPQHF.

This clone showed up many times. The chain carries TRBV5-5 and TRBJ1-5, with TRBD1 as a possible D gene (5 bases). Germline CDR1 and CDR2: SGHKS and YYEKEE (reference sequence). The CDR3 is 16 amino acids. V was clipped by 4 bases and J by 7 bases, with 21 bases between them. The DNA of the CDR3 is TGTGCCAGCAGCCCTACGGCGGCAGGTCAGGGACAGCCCCAGCATTTT. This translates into CASSPTAAGQGQPQHF.

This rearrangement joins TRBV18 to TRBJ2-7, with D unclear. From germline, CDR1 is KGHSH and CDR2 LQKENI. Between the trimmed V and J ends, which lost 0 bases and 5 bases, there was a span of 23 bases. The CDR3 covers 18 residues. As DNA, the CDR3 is TGTGCCAGCTCACCACCGATAGGCGCTGGGAATTTAATCGACGAGCAGTACTTC. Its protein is CASSPPIGAGNLIDEQYF.

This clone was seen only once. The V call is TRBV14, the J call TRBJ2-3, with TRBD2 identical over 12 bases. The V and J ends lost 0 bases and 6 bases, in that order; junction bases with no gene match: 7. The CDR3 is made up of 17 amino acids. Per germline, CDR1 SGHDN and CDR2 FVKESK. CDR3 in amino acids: CASSQDLGLAGGDTQYF. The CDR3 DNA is TGTGCCAGCAGCCAAGATCTTGGGCTAGCGGGAGGGGATACGCAGTATTTT.

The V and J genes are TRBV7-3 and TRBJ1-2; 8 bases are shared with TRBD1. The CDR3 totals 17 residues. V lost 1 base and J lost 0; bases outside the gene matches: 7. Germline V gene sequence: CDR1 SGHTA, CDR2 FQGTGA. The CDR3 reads CASSLISGQGANYGYTF. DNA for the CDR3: TGTGCCAGCAGCTTAATATCAGGACAGGGAGCTAACTATGGCTACACCTTC.

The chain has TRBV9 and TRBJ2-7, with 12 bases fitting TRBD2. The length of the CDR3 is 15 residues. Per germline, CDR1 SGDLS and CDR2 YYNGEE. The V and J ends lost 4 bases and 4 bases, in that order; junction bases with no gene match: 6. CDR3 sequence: CASSPGLAGMYEQYF. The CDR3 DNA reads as TGTGCCAGCAGCCCTGGACTAGCGGGGATGTACGAGCAGTACTTC.

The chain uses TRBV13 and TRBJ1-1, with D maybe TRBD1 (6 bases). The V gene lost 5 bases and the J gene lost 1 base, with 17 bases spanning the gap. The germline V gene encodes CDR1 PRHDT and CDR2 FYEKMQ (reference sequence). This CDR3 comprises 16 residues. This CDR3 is CASSRQNRDKNTEAFF. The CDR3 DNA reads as TGTGCCAGCAGCCGCCAGAACCGGGACAAGAACACTGAAGCTTTCTTT. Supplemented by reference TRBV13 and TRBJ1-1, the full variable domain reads AAGVIQSPRHLIKEKRETATLKCYPIPRHDTVYWYQQGPGQDPQFLISFYEKMQSDKGSIPDRFSAQQFSDYHSELNMSSLELGDSALYFCASSRQNRDKNTEAFFGQGTRLTVV.

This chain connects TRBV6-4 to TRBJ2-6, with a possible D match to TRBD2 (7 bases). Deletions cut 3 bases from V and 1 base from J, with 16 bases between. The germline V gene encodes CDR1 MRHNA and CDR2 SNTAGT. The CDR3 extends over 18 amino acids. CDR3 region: CASSEGGDYFSGANVLTF. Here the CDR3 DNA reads TGTGCCAGCAGTGAAGGGGGGGATTACTTTTCTGGGGCCAACGTCCTGACTTTC.

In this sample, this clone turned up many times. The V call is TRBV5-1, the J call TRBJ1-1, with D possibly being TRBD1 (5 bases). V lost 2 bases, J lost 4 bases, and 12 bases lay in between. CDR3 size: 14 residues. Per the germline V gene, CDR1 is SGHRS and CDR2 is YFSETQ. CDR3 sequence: CASSFGTRGTEAFF. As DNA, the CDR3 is TGCGCCAGCAGCTTTGGGACTAGGGGCACTGAAGCTTTCTTT.

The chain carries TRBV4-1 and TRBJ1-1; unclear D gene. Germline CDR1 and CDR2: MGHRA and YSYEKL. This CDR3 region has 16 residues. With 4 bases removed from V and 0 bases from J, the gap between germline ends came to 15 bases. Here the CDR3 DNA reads TGCGCCAGCAGCCGCTCCCGGGCCTTTTTGAACACTGAAGCTTTCTTT. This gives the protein CASSRSRAFLNTEAFF.

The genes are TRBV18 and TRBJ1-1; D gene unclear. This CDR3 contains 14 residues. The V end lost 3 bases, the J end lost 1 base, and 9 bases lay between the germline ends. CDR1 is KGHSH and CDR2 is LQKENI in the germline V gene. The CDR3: CASSPSPANTEAFF. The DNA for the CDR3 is TGTGCCAGCTCACCGTCGCCCGCGAACACTGAAGCTTTCTTT.

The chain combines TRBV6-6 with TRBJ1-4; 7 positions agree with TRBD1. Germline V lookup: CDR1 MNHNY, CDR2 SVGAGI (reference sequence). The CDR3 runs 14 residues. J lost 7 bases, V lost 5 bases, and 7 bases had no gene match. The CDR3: CASSPRDSFEKLFF. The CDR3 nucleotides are TGTGCCAGCAGTCCCCGGGACAGTTTTGAAAAACTGTTTTTT.

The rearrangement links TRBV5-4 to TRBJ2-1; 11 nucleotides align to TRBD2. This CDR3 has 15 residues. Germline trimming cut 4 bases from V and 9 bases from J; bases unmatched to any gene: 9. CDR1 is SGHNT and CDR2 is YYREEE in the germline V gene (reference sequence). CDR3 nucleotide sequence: TGTGCCAGCAGCGATAGCGGGAGGGCCCAAATTGAGCAGTTCTTC. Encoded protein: CASSDSGRAQIEQFF.

The CDR3: CASSLFEGRASGRDNEQFF. The CDR3 DNA is TGCGCCAGCAGCCTATTTGAGGGGCGGGCTAGCGGGAGGGACAATGAGCAGTTCTTC. The gene calls are TRBV4-1 and TRBJ2-1; 12 positions agree with TRBD2. This CDR3 spans 19 amino acids. With 4 bases clipped from V and 5 bases from J, the junction kept 15 bases outside the gene matches. Germline V gene data show CDR1 as MGHRA and CDR2 as YSYEKL.

The CDR3 loop reads CSALTDFYGYTF. The CDR3 DNA is TGCAGCGCTCTGACAGATTTCTATGGCTACACCTTC. V usage is TRBV29-1 and J usage is TRBJ1-2; tentative D call: TRBD1 (5 bases). V shed 7 bases and J shed 4 bases, with 13 bases lying between them. Looked up from germline, CDR1 is SQVTM and CDR2 is ANQGSEA. The CDR3 sequence is 12 residues long.

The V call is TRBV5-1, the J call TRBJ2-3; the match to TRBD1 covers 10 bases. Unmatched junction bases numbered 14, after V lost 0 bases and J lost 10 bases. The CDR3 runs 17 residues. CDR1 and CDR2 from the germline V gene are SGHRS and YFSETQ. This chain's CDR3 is CASSLVGQGRIFHPQYF. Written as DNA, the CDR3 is TGCGCCAGCAGCTTGGTGGGACAGGGGCGAATTTTCCATCCGCAGTATTTT.

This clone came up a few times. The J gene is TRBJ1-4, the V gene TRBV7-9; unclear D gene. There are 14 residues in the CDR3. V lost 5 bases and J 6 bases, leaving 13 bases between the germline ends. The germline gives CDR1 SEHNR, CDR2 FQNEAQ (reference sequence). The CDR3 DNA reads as TGTGCCAGCAGCCCGACAACGACACATGAAAAACTGTTTTTT. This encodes CASSPTTTHEKLFF.

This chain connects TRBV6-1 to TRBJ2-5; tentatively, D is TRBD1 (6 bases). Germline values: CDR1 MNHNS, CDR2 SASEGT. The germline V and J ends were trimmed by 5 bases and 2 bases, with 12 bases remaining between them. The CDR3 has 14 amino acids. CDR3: CASSKRQAQETQYF. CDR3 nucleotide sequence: TGTGCCAGCAGTAAGCGACAGGCTCAAGAGACCCAGTACTTC.

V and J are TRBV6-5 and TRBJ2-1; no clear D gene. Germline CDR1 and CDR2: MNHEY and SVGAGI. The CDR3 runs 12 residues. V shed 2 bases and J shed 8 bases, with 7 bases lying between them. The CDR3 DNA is TGTGCCAGCAGTTACCCACCGGATGAGCAGTTCTTC. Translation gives CASSYPPDEQFF.

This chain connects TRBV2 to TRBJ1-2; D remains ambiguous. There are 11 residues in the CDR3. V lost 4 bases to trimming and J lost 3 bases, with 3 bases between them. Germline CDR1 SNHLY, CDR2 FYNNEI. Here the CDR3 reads CASSVDYGYTF. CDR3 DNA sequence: TGTGCCAGCAGTGTTGACTATGGCTACACCTTC.